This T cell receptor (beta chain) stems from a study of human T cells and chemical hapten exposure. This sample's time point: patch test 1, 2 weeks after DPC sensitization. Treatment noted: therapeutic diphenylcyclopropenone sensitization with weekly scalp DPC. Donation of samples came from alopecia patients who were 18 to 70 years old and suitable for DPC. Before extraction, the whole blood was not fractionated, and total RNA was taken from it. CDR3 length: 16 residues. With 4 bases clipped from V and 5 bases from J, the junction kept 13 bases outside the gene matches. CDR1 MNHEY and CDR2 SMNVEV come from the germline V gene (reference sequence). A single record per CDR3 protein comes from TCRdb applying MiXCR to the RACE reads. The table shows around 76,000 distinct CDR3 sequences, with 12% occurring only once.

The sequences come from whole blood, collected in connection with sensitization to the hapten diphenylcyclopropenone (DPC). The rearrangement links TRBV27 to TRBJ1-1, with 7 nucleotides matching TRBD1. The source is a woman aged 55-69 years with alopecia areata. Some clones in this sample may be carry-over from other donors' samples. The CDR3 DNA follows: TGTGCCAGCAGTTACCACTATGACAGGGAGGATACTGAAGCTTTCTTT. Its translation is CASSYHYDREDTEAFF.